Here is one TCR beta chain with its context. Measured with immunoSEQ multiplex PCR; TCRdb has only the in-frame clones, and not every one. The sample has about 77,000 clones, about 88% seen once. This CDR3 has 13 amino acids. V lost 3 bases and J lost 7, with 10 bases in between. CDR1 is MDHEN, CDR2 SYDVKM, per germline. This entry belongs to a study of T cell changes during pregnancy in multiple sclerosis. The material was peripheral blood, obtained before pregnancy. V usage is TRBV28 and J usage is TRBJ2-4, with D possibly matching TRBD1 (5 bases). The receptor's source is a female donor with multiple sclerosis, enrolled in a pregnancy study. In DNA, the CDR3 is TGTGCCAGCAGTTTTTGGGGCGAGAACATTCAGTACTTC. It yields the protein CASSFWGENIQYF.